The subject of this entry is one T cell receptor (beta chain). Clones were sequenced by immunoSEQ multiplex PCR, and TCRdb holds only the in-frame ones, with some missing. Counted here are more than 50,000 clones, 79% occurring once; the ten biggest clones make up approximately 20%. These data originate in a study of T cell responses to AZD1222 COVID-19 vaccine. The sample was peripheral blood, taken on day 0 of MenACWY control vaccination. The origin of this receptor is an adult in good health.

CDR3 nucleotide sequence: TGCGCCAGCAGCCAGGGCGGGGGGGCTTCTGAGACCCAGTACTTC. This sequence encodes CASSQGGGASETQYF. The chain recombines TRBV4-3 with TRBJ2-5, with TRBD2 matching 9 bases. The CDR3 runs 15 residues. Trimming at V came to 3 bases and at J to 5 bases, leaving 7 bases not matched to a gene. Germline V lookup: CDR1 LGHNA, CDR2 YSLEER.